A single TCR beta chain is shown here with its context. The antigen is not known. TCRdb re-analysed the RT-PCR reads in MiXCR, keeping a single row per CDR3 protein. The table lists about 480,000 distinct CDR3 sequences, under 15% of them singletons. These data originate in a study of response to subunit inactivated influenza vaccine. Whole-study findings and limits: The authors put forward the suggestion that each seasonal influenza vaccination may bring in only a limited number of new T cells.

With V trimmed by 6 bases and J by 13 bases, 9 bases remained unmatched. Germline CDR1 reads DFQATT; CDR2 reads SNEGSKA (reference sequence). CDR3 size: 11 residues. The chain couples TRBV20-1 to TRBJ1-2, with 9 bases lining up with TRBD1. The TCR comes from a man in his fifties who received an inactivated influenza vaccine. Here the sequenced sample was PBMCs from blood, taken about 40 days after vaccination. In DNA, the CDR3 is TGCAGTGCGCCCACTTCGGGACAGGGCACCTTC. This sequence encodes CSAPTSGQGTF.